This T cell receptor beta chain originates from a study of blood T cells in healthy people across ages. Broader study findings: CMV status of donors was not determined, possibly confounding expanded clonotype changes.

In its sample, this clonotype was seen many times. Its cognate antigen is unknown. A clone one base away is much larger, so this may be a read error. The authors ran a second PCR of roughly 6 to 12 cycles using a sample-barcoded 5' primer and a J-beta primer mix. TCRdb independently ran MiXCR on the 5' RACE reads; one entry per CDR3 protein. The table records hundreds of thousands of distinct CDR3 sequences, about 30% of them present only once. This receptor was identified in a woman of 80 years or more in good health. Sample: blood.

CDR3 bases: TGCGCCAGCAGCCTTACTAGCGGGGGGTTCGACAATGAGCAGTACTTC. It translates to CASSLTSGGFDNEQYF. The chain recombines TRBV5-1 with TRBJ2-7, with 12 bases lining up with TRBD2. The germline V gene encodes CDR1 SGHRS and CDR2 YFSETQ. The length of the CDR3 is 16 residues. The V and J ends lost 4 bases and 7 bases, in that order; junction bases with no gene match: 12.